A selection of T cell receptor beta chains follows, all from one sample in a study of CD8 T cells in ankylosing spondylitis. Using its own MiXCR run on the 5' RACE reads, TCRdb lists one record per CDR3 protein. The data hold under 300,000 distinct CDR3 sequences, with around 7.8% observed a single time. The specimen sequenced was blood, either unsorted or a sorted T cell fraction (not recorded which). The receptors come from a male donor with ankylosing spondylitis or in good health (not recorded which). Each CDR3 is given with its conserved first and last residue. D genes are given only for firm matches. For some rows the clone size is stated as once, few or many, or as a class when expanded; others skip it.

clone_size | j_call | v_call | d_call | cdr3_aa | cdr3_nt
many | TRBJ2-1 | TRBV5-6 | - | CASSLEWVPGEQFF | TGTGCCAGCAGCTTGGAATGGGTCCCGGGCGAGCAGTTCTTC
- | TRBJ2-7 | TRBV7-8 | - | CASSGRDEQYF | TGTGCCAGCAGTGGAAGAGACGAGCAGTACTTC
many | TRBJ2-5 | TRBV29-1 | - | CSVEVWREETQYF | TGCAGCGTTGAAGTTTGGCGAGAAGAGACCCAGTACTTC
many | TRBJ2-7 | TRBV5-8 | - | CASSLADLATTYEQYF | TGTGCCAGCAGCTTGGCCGATCTAGCTACGACCTACGAGCAGTACTTC
many | TRBJ2-7 | TRBV13 | TRBD1 | CASSLGLETGGSYEQYF | TGTGCCAGCAGCTTAGGGTTGGAGACAGGGGGATCTTACGAGCAGTACTTC
- | TRBJ2-1 | TRBV20-1 | TRBD2 | CRARGWGGGLSSYNEQFF | TGCAGGGCTAGAGGTTGGGGCGGGGGGCTGAGCTCCTACAATGAGCAGTTCTTC
- | TRBJ2-1 | TRBV24-1 | TRBD2 | CGASDKRGLAGGQSSYNEQFF | TGTGGGGCCAGTGATAAGAGGGGACTAGCGGGAGGTCAAAGCTCCTACAATGAGCAGTTCTTC
few | TRBJ2-3 | TRBV30 | TRBD1 | CAWSTGTGGTDTQYF | TGTGCCTGGAGTACCGGGACAGGGGGCACAGATACGCAGTATTTT
many | TRBJ2-2 | TRBV9 | TRBD1 | CASSVAPGQGRNTGELFF | TGTGCCAGCAGCGTAGCCCCGGGACAGGGGAGGAACACCGGGGAGCTGTTTTTT
few | TRBJ1-1 | TRBV7-9 | - | CASSAGRGDTEAFF | TGTGCCAGCAGTGCAGGGCGGGGGGACACTGAAGCTTTCTTT
many | TRBJ1-3 | TRBV7-2 | - | CATGGSSGNTIYF | TGTGCCACGGGGGGGTCCTCTGGAAACACCATATATTTT
many | TRBJ2-1 | TRBV5-1 | TRBD2 | CASSLGGSSNEQFF | TGCGCCAGCAGCTTGGGCGGGAGTAGCAATGAGCAGTTCTTC
few | TRBJ2-1 | TRBV19 | - | CASTSYGGTVNEQFF | TGTGCCAGTACCTCCTACGGGGGCACCGTCAATGAGCAGTTCTTC
many | TRBJ2-7 | TRBV6-1 | TRBD2 | CATRLAGGGEQYF | TGTGCCACCAGACTAGCGGGAGGCGGCGAGCAGTACTTC